This section outlines one T cell receptor (beta chain) sequence together with its context. These data are taken from a study of blood T cell repertoires in COVID-19. Produced via immunoSEQ multiplex PCR; TCRdb's table is partial and in-frame only. The sample includes roughly 160,000 clones, approximately 84% of them seen just once. Participants, about 18 to 89 years old, spanned 25 or so US areas. Cohorts were based on clinical histories the participants reported. What was sequenced was PBMCs or T cells enriched from blood (not recorded which). The clonotype was recovered from a woman in her 50s who had recovered from COVID-19.

For the CDR3, the DNA is TGTGCCAGTAGCCTTGGAATAGCGGATTACAATGAGCAGTTCTTC. Its translation: CASSLGIADYNEQFF. The chain uses TRBV19 and TRBJ2-1; a weak D match, TRBD2 (6 bases). V lost 6 bases and J lost 4, with 16 bases in between. The germline V gene encodes CDR1 LNHDA and CDR2 SQIVND (reference sequence). The CDR3 is 15 residues long.